The T cell receptor beta chain described here comes from a study of blood T cell repertoires in COVID-19. Per germline, CDR1 LNHDA and CDR2 SQIVND (reference sequence). CDR3 length equals 14 residues. The V gene lost 7 bases and the J gene lost 7 bases, with 16 bases spanning the gap. In the original processing: Nucleated cell counts were estimated from reference gene primer amplification. Sequenced by immunoSEQ multiplex PCR; TCRdb stores in-frame clones only, minus some. V and J calls and clone size are given by that table; D and trimming were obtained from the DNA. The sample has about 340,000 clones, around nine tenths seen once; the top ten hold 7.3%.

The specimen was peripheral blood. The TCR was taken from a woman aged 70-85 years with COVID-19, enrolled during active disease. The chain links TRBV19 to TRBJ1-4; tentatively, D is TRBD1 (6 bases). In DNA, the CDR3 is TGTGCCAGTACCACAGGGTCCTTCGGTGAAAAACTGTTTTTT. It encodes CASTTGSFGEKLFF.